The clone carrying this T cell receptor (beta chain) has only one observation. The antigen remains unidentified. The entry originates in a study of cytomegalovirus exposure and HLA in healthy donors. Germline V gives CDR1 SGHRS, CDR2 YFSETQ. CDR3 length equals 15 residues. V was pared by 4 bases and J by 3 bases, with 10 bases of the junction left unmatched. The PCR was carried out with 60 Vbeta primers and 13 Jbeta primers. The protocol was immunoSEQ multiplex PCR, while the TCRdb copy is restricted to in-frame clones and leaves out a portion. Among about 130,000 clones listed, about 79% were seen once. All the people who gave samples were healthy bone marrow donors. General study points: A few V segments could not be told apart, such as TRBV6-2 and TRBV6-3, and were left out. Common viral pathogens were later found to be apparently linked to several of the most significant clusters.

The sequence was obtained from a man aged 45-65 years in good health and CMV-seronegative. The rearrangement uses TRBV5-1 and TRBJ2-7, with TRBD1 matching over 7 bases. Sequenced material: PBMCs. The CDR3 loop is CASSILTGKIYEQYF. The CDR3 DNA sequence: TGCGCCAGCAGCATACTGACAGGGAAGATCTACGAGCAGTACTTC.